This is a list of T cell receptor beta chains from one sample in a study of T cell responses to AZD1222 COVID-19 vaccine. Measured with immunoSEQ multiplex PCR; TCRdb has only the in-frame clones, and not every one. This repertoire shows around 110,000 clones, roughly 87% found once; its top ten account for roughly 8%. Sequenced material: peripheral blood, taken on day 0 of AZD1222 vaccination. The receptors come from an adult in good health. Both conserved end residues are part of each CDR3. D genes are given only for firm matches. Clone size is shown for a subset of rows, as once, few, many or a class of expanded clone.

>TRBV5-1|TRBJ2-7|-|-
CASRGDTRRWREQYF
TGCGCCAGTAGGGGGGACACTCGGCGTTGGAGGGAGCAGTACTTC
>TRBV29-1|TRBJ1-1|-|-
CSVAKAGAAFF
TGCAGCGTTGCGAAGGCAGGGGCGGCTTTCTTT
>TRBV12-2|TRBJ1-1|-|-
CASRAFRTGYTEAFF
TGTGCAAGTCGCGCTTTTCGGACAGGGTACACTGAAGCTTTCTTT
>TRBV6-5|TRBJ2-2|-|-
CASSLVVSGELFF
TGTGCCAGCAGCCTGGTGGTTTCCGGGGAGCTGTTTTTT
>TRBV18|TRBJ1-3|-|-
CASSPQGNRASGNTIYF
TGTGCCAGCTCACCACAGGGGAACAGGGCGTCTGGAAACACCATATATTTT
>TRBV7-3|TRBJ1-6|-|-
CASSLTMGSSSPLHF
TGTGCCAGCAGCTTAACCATGGGGTCGAGTTCACCCCTCCACTTT
>TRBV28|TRBJ2-7|-|-
CASSSKPSTRTVSYEQYF
TGTGCCAGCAGTTCCAAACCCTCGACTCGGACAGTCTCCTACGAGCAGTACTTC
>TRBV5-4|TRBJ2-7|-|-
CASSPRGGGSYEQYF
TGTGCCAGCAGCCCCAGGGGGGGCGGCTCCTACGAGCAGTACTTC
>TRBV9|TRBJ2-7|-|-
CASSVGQTYEQYF
TGTGCCAGCAGCGTAGGGCAGACCTACGAGCAGTACTTC
>TRBV5-4|TRBJ1-2|few|-
CASSFSGIDGYTF
TGTGCCAGCAGCTTCTCGGGGATTGATGGCTACACCTTC
>TRBV4-1|TRBJ1-2|-|-
CASSQLWYGAADGYTF
TGCGCCAGCAGCCAATTGTGGTATGGGGCGGCGGATGGCTACACCTTC
>TRBV9|TRBJ2-7|-|-
CASSVGGGEQYF
TGTGCCAGCAGCGTAGGGGGAGGCGAGCAGTACTTC
>TRBV5-1|TRBJ1-2|-|TRBD1
CASSLGTGVGYTF
TGCGCCAGCAGCTTGGGGACAGGGGTCGGCTACACCTTC
>TRBV5-6|TRBJ2-1|-|TRBD2
CASSLVVAGDGNEQFF
TGTGCCAGCAGCTTGGTAGTAGCGGGGGATGGTAATGAGCAGTTCTTC
>TRBV5-1|TRBJ2-7|once|TRBD2
CASSLRWLAGGATSYEQYF
TGCGCCAGCAGCTTGCGTTGGCTAGCGGGGGGTGCTACATCCTACGAGCAGTACTTC
>TRBV18|TRBJ1-1|-|-
CASSLGAEAFF
TGTGCCAGCTCACTTGGAGCTGAAGCTTTCTTT
>TRBV28|TRBJ1-1|-|-
CASSRLGQNTEAFF
TGTGCCAGCAGTCGCTTGGGCCAGAACACTGAAGCTTTCTTT
>TRBV6-5|TRBJ1-1|-|-
CASRHDSMNTEAFF
TGTGCCAGCAGACACGACAGCATGAACACTGAAGCTTTCTTT
>TRBV19|TRBJ2-3|-|-
CASSMGTTDTQYF
TGTGCCAGTAGTATGGGGACTACAGATACGCAGTATTTT
>TRBV19|TRBJ1-4|-|-
CASSTTMGEKLFF
TGTGCCAGTAGTACCACCATGGGCGAAAAACTGTTTTTT
>TRBV7-3|TRBJ2-1|-|TRBD2
CASSFSGGPYNEQFF
TGTGCCAGCAGCTTTAGCGGGGGACCCTACAATGAGCAGTTCTTC
>TRBV5-1|TRBJ1-2|-|TRBD1
CASSTTGIYGYTF
TGCGCCAGCAGCACGACAGGGATCTATGGCTACACCTTC
>TRBV7-3|TRBJ1-1|-|-
CASSSNSDTEAFF
TGTGCCAGCAGCTCTAACAGTGACACTGAAGCTTTCTTT
>TRBV28|TRBJ1-5|-|-
CASSLLIVGQPQHF
TGTGCCAGCAGTTTATTAATCGTAGGTCAGCCCCAGCATTTT
>TRBV11-2|TRBJ2-5|-|TRBD1
CASSSDRDRGSETQYF
TGTGCCAGCAGTTCTGACCGGGACAGGGGTTCGGAGACCCAGTACTTC
>TRBV7-6|TRBJ1-6|-|-
CASSLGHSSYNSPLHF
TGTGCCAGCAGCTTAGGACATAGCTCCTATAATTCACCCCTCCACTTT
>TRBV7-8|TRBJ2-7|-|-
CASSPPGKYEQYF
TGTGCCAGCAGCCCACCGGGGAAATACGAGCAGTACTTC
>TRBV28|TRBJ1-1|-|-
CASRQGVGGWTEAFF
TGTGCCAGCAGGCAGGGCGTGGGGGGGTGGACTGAAGCTTTCTTT
>TRBV10-1|TRBJ2-7|-|-
CASNRSTRSYEQYF
TGCGCCAGCAATCGTTCTACTCGATCCTACGAGCAGTACTTC
>TRBV7-3|TRBJ1-6|once|TRBD1
CASSLSGTGINSPLHF
TGTGCCAGCAGCTTAAGTGGGACAGGAATTAATTCACCCCTCCACTTT
>TRBV7-8|TRBJ1-2|once|-
CASSLSGPNYGYTF
TGTGCCAGCAGCTTATCGGGACCGAACTATGGCTACACCTTC
>TRBV6-4|TRBJ2-1|-|TRBD2
CASSKTSGDGYEQFF
TGTGCCAGCAGTAAGACTAGCGGGGATGGCTATGAGCAGTTCTTC
>TRBV9|TRBJ2-1|-|-
CASSATGLGLRTNEQFF
TGTGCCAGCAGCGCCACAGGTCTGGGCCTACGAACCAATGAGCAGTTCTTC
>TRBV19|TRBJ1-2|-|-
CASSNTGGGVYGYTF
TGTGCCAGTAGTAATACTGGGGGAGGGGTCTATGGCTACACCTTC
>TRBV9|TRBJ1-5|-|-
CASSVFGGDQPQHF
TGTGCCAGCAGCGTCTTTGGGGGGGATCAGCCCCAGCATTTT
>TRBV3-1/TRBV3-2|TRBJ1-1|-|-
CASSVTPNEAFF
TGTGCCAGCAGCGTGACCCCGAACGAAGCTTTCTTT
>TRBV18|TRBJ1-4|few|TRBD1
CASSPLTGQVNEKLFF
TGTGCCAGCTCACCACTAACGGGACAGGTTAATGAAAAACTGTTTTTT
>TRBV2|TRBJ1-2|-|TRBD1
CASSEWTGRNYGYTF
TGTGCCAGCAGTGAATGGACAGGGAGGAACTATGGCTACACCTTC
>TRBV11-2|TRBJ2-3|-|TRBD2
CASSLEGLAADTQYF
TGTGCCAGCAGCTTAGAGGGACTAGCGGCGGATACGCAGTATTTT
>TRBV14|TRBJ2-1|-|-
CASSQGLVSYNEQFF
TGTGCCAGCAGCCAAGGTCTAGTTTCCTACAATGAGCAGTTCTTC
>TRBV13|TRBJ1-2|-|-
CASSLSTARGYGYTF
TGTGCCAGCAGCTTAAGCACAGCTAGGGGCTATGGCTACACCTTC
>TRBV19|TRBJ2-5|-|TRBD1
CASSIYRGSQETQYF
TGTGCCAGTAGTATCTACAGGGGGAGCCAAGAGACCCAGTACTTC
>TRBV5-1|TRBJ1-4|-|-
CASSLTVRVRGATNEKLFF
TGCGCCAGCAGCTTGACCGTGAGAGTTCGTGGGGCAACTAATGAAAAACTGTTTTTT
>TRBV7-3|TRBJ2-3|-|-
CASSYISGSADTQYF
TGTGCCAGCAGCTATATCTCTGGGAGCGCAGATACGCAGTATTTT
>TRBV27|TRBJ2-2|-|TRBD2
CASSSLGLAGGPIGAGELFF
TGTGCCAGCAGTTCCCTAGGACTAGCGGGGGGTCCTATTGGGGCCGGGGAGCTGTTTTTT
>TRBV7-9|TRBJ1-1|-|-
CASSQGINTEAFF
TGTGCCAGCAGCCAGGGGATTAACACTGAAGCTTTCTTT
>TRBV2|TRBJ1-1|once|TRBD1
CASRIRQGEAEAFF
TGTGCCAGCAGAATTCGACAGGGCGAAGCTGAAGCTTTCTTT
>TRBV30|TRBJ1-1|-|-
CAWSDAPTLNTEAFF
TGTGCCTGGAGTGATGCCCCGACTTTGAACACTGAAGCTTTCTTT
>TRBV6-5|TRBJ1-1|-|-
CASSYGTVNTEAFF
TGTGCCAGCAGTTACGGCACAGTAAACACTGAAGCTTTCTTT
>TRBV18|TRBJ1-6|-|TRBD1
CASSPDRETSPLHF
TGTGCCAGCTCACCGGACAGGGAGACTTCACCCCTCCACTTT
>TRBV5-1|TRBJ2-7|-|-
CASSPDSREQYF
TGCGCCAGCAGCCCGGACTCCCGGGAGCAGTACTTC
>TRBV5-4|TRBJ2-7|-|TRBD1
CASSFMGGASGGEQYF
TGTGCCAGCAGCTTCATGGGCGGAGCATCAGGGGGCGAGCAGTACTTC
>TRBV19|TRBJ1-6|-|-
CASSIREYLSPLHF
TGTGCCAGTAGTATCAGGGAATACCTTTCACCCCTCCACTTT
>TRBV7-2|TRBJ2-1|-|TRBD2
CASSFGTSGRAQGNEQFF
TGTGCCAGCAGCTTCGGGACTAGCGGGAGGGCCCAGGGCAATGAGCAGTTCTTC
>TRBV7-3|TRBJ2-1|-|-
CASSVSATDNEQFF
TGTGCCAGCAGCGTTAGCGCCACCGACAATGAGCAGTTCTTC
>TRBV2|TRBJ1-1|-|-
CASSAEMNTEAFF
TGTGCCAGCAGTGCGGAGATGAACACTGAAGCTTTCTTT